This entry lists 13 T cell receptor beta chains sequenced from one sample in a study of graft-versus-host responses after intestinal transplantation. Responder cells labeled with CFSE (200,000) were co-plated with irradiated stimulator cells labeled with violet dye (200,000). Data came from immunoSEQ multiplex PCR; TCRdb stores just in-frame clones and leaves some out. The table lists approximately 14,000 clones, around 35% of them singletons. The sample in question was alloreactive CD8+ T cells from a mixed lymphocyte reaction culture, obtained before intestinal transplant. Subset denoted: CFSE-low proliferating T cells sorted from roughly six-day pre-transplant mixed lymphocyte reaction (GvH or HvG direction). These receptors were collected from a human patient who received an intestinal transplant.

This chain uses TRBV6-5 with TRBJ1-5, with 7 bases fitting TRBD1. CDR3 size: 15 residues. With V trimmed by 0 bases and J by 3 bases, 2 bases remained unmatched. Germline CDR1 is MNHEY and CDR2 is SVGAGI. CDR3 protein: CASSYSTGINQPQHF. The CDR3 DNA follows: TGTGCCAGCAGTTACTCGACAGGGATCAATCAGCCCCAGCATTTT.

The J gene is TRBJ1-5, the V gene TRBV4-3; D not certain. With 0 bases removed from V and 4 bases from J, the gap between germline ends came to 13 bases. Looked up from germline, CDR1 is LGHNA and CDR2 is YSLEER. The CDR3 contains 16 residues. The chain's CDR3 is CASSQDWRAGNQPQHF. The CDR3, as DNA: TGCGCCAGCAGCCAAGATTGGAGGGCTGGGAATCAGCCCCAGCATTTT.

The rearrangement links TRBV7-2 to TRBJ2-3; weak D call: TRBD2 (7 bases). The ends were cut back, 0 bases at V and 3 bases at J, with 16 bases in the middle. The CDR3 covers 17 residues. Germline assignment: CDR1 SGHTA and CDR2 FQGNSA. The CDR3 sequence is CASSLAGGGAGTDTQYF. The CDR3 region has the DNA TGTGCCAGCAGCTTAGCTGGGGGGGGCGCGGGGACAGATACGCAGTATTTT.

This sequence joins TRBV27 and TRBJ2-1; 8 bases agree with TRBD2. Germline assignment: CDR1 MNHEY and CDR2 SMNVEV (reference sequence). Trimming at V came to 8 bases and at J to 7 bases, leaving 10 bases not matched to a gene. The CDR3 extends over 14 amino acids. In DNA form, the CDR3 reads TGTGCCAGCTGGCCGGGACTAGGTTTGAATGAGCAGTTCTTC. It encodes CASWPGLGLNEQFF.

CDR3 residues: CASWASTDTQYF. CDR3 DNA sequence: TGTGCCAGTTGGGCCTCCACAGATACGCAGTATTTT. This chain links TRBV27 with TRBJ2-3; D gene ambiguous. The V end lost 9 bases, the J end lost 2 bases, and 9 bases lay between the germline ends. The CDR3 is made up of 12 amino acids. Germline V CDR1 and CDR2: MNHEY, SMNVEV (reference sequence).

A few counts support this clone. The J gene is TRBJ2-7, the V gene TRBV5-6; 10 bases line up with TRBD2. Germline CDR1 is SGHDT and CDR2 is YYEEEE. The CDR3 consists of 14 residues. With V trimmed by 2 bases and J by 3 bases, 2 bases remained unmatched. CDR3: CASSFTSGVYEQYF. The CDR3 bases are TGTGCCAGCAGCTTTACTAGCGGGGTCTACGAGCAGTACTTC.

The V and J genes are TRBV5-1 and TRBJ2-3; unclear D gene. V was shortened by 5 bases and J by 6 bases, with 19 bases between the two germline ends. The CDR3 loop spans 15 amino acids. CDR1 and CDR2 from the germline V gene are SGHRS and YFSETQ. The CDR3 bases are TGCGCCAGCAGTCCCTTCCGAGGAAACCCGGATACGCAGTATTTT. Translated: CASSPFRGNPDTQYF.

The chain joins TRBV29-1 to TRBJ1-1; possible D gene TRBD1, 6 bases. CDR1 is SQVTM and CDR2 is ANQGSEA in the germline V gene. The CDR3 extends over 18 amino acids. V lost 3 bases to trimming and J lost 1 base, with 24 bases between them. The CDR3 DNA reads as TGCAGCGTTGAGTCCATAAAACGCGGGGGGCCGGGGAACACTGAAGCTTTCTTT. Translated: CSVESIKRGGPGNTEAFF.

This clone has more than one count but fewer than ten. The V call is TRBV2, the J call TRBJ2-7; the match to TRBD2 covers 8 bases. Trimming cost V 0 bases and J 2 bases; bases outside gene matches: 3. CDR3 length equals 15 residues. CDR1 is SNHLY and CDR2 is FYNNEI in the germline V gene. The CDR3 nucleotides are TGTGCCAGCAGTGAAGCGGAGCGGGGGACCTACGAGCAGTACTTC. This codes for CASSEAERGTYEQYF.

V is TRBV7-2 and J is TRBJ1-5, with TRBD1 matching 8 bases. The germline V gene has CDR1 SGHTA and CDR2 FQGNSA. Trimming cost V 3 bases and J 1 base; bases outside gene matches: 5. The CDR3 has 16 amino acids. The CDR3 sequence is CASSLTGVVSNQPQHF. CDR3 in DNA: TGTGCCAGCAGCTTGACAGGGGTGGTCAGCAATCAGCCCCAGCATTTT.

Here the CDR3 reads CASSPRAGVDNEQFF. The CDR3 DNA follows: TGTGCCAGCAGCCCCCGAGCGGGAGTAGACAATGAGCAGTTCTTC. This sequence joins TRBV7-9 and TRBJ2-1; 8 bases are a match to TRBD2. J gave up 5 bases and V 5 bases, and 8 bases lay outside the gene matches. Germline CDR1 reads SEHNR; CDR2 reads FQNEAQ (reference sequence). The CDR3 contains 15 residues.

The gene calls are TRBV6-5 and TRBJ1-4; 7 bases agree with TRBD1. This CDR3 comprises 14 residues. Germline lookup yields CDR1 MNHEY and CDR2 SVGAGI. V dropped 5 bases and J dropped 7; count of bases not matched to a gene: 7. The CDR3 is CASSNTGVGEKLFF. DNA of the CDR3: TGTGCCAGCAGTAATACAGGGGTTGGTGAAAAACTGTTTTTT.

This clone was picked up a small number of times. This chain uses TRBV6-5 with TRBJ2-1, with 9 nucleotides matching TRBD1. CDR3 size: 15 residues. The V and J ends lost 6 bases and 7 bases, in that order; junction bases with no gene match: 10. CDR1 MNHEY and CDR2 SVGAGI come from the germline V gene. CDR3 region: CASRAGTGLSNEQFF. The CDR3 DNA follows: TGTGCCAGCAGGGCCGGGACAGGGTTATCGAATGAGCAGTTCTTC.